The subject of this entry is one T cell receptor beta chain. Its matching antigen is unknown. TCRdb keeps only in-frame clones here, not all; method: immunoSEQ multiplex PCR. The sample carries about 15,000 clones, approximately 60% recorded once. The data were obtained in a study of OX40 agonist ivuxolimab in advanced cancers. As for the study in general: Head and neck, renal cell, melanoma or hepatocellular carcinoma were the cancers that dose-escalation patients had. Study conclusions and caveats: CD4+ T cells averaged fewer expanded clones than CD8+ T cells. Partial responders at 0.1-3.0 mg/kg showed near-lowest clonal expansion.

At cycle 4 day 1, cycle 7 day 1, and baseline, blood was sampled. The sequences come from CD4+ or CD8+ T cells sorted from blood, collected in a trial of the OX40 agonist ivuxolimab. The sequence was collected from an adult with an advanced solid tumor such as melanoma, head and neck, liver or kidney cancer.

The CDR3 DNA sequence: TGCGCCAGCAGCCAAGCACGGGGGCCGTACAATGAGCAGTTCTTC. Its translation: CASSQARGPYNEQFF. This chain connects TRBV4-1 to TRBJ2-1; D assignment may be TRBD1 or TRBD2 (6 bases each). V lost 1 base to trimming and J lost 4 bases, with 11 bases between them. Germline V gene data show CDR1 as MGHRA and CDR2 as YSYEKL. This CDR3 is 15 amino acids long.